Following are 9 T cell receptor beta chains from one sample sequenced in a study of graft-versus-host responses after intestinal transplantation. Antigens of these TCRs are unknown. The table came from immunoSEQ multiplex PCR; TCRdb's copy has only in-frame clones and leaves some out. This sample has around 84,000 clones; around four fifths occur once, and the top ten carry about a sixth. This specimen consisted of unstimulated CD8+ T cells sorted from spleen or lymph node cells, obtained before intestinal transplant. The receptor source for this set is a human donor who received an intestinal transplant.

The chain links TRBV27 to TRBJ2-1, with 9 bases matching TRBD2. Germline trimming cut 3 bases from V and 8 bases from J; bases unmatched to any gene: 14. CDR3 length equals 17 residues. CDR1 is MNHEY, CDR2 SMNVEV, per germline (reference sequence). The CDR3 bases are TGTGCCAGCAGTTTCTACATCCTTAGCGGGAGATGGGATGAGCAGTTCTTC. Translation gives CASSFYILSGRWDEQFF.

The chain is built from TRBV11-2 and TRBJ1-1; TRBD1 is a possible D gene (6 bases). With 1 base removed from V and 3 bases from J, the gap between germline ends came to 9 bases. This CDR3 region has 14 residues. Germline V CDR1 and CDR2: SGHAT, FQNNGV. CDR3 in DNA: TGTGCCAGCAGCTTAGGGACAGCTTACACTGAAGCTTTCTTT. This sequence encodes CASSLGTAYTEAFF.

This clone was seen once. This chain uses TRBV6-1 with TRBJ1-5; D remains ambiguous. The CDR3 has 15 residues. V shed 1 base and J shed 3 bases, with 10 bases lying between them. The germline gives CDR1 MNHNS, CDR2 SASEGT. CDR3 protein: CASSEGQASNQPQHF. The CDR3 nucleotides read TGTGCCAGCAGTGAAGGCCAGGCCTCCAATCAGCCCCAGCATTTT.

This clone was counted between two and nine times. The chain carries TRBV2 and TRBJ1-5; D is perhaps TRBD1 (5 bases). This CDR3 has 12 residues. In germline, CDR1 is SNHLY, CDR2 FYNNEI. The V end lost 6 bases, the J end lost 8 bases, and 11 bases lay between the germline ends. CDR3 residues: CASRQGGKPQHF. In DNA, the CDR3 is TGTGCCAGCAGGCAGGGAGGTAAGCCCCAGCATTTT.

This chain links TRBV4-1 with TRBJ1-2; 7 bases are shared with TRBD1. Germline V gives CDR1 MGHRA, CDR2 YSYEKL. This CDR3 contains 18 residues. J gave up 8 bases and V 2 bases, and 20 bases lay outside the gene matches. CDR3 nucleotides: TGCGCCAGCAGCCAAACGTCTATTTTGGGACAGCTCCGAGGAGGCTACACCTTC. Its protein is CASSQTSILGQLRGGYTF.

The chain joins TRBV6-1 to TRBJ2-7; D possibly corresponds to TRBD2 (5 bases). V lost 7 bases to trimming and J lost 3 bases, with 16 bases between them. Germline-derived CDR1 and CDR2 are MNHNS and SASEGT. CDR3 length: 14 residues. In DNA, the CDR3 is TGTGCCAGCAACCCCCCCGGGGAAAGCTACGAGCAGTACTTC. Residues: CASNPPGESYEQYF.

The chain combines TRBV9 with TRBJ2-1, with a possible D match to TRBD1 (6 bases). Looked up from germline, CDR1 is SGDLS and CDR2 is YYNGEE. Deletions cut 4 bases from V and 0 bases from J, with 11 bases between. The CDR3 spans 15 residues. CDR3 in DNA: TGTGCCAGCAGCCCTACAGGGAGCTCCTACAATGAGCAGTTCTTC. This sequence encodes CASSPTGSSYNEQFF.

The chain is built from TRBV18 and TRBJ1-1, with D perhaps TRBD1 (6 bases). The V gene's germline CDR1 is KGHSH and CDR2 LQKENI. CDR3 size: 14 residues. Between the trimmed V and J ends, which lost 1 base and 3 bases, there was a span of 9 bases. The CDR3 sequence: CASSPQDSYTEAFF. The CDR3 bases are TGTGCCAGCTCACCACAGGACAGTTACACTGAAGCTTTCTTT.

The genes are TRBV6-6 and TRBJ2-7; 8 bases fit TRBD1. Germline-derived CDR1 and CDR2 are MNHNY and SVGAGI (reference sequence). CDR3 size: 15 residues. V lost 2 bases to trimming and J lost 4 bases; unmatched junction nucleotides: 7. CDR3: CASSYLDRARYEQYF. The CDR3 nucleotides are TGTGCCAGCAGTTACCTGGACAGGGCAAGGTACGAGCAGTACTTC.